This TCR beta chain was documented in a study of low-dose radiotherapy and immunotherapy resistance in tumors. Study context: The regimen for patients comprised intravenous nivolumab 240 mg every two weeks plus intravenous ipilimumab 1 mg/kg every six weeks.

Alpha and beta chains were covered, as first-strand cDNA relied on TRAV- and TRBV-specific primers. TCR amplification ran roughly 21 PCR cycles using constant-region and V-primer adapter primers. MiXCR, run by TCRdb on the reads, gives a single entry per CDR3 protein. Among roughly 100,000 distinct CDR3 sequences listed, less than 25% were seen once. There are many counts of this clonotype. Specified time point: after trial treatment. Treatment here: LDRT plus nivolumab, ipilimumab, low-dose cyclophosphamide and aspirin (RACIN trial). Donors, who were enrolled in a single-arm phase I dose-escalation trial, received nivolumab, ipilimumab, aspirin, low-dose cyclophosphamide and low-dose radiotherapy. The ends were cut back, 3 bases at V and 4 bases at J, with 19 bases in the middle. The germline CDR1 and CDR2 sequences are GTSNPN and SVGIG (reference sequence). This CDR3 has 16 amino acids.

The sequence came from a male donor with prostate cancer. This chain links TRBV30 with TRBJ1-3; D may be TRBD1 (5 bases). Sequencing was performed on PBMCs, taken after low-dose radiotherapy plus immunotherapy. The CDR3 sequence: CAWRPGPLGSGNTIYF. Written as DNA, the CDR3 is TGTGCCTGGAGACCGGGACCCTTAGGGTCCGGAAACACCATATATTTT.